This TCR beta chain was identified in a study of blood T cell repertoires in COVID-19. V lost 1 base to trimming and J lost 7 bases; unmatched junction nucleotides: 5. CDR1 LGHNA and CDR2 YNFKEQ come from the germline V gene. The CDR3 has 14 amino acids. Sequencing used immunoSEQ multiplex PCR; TCRdb keeps in-frame clones, though not all of them. The sample shows around 58,000 clones, 88% of them seen only once. The sequence derives from a woman aged 60-75 years with COVID-19, enrolled during active disease. The chain combines TRBV4-2 with TRBJ2-5; 8 positions agree with TRBD1. Sequencing was done on a sample of peripheral blood. CDR3 amino acids: CASSQGTGPLTQYF. The CDR3 DNA follows: TGTGCCAGCAGCCAAGGGACAGGGCCTTTGACCCAGTACTTC.